One T cell receptor beta chain is described in this entry. The antigen remains undetermined. Germline V gives CDR1 SGHTA, CDR2 FQGTGA. Trimming removed 5 bases from V and 7 bases from J, with 20 bases in between. The CDR3 contains 16 residues. TCRdb redid the calling of the reads with MiXCR, one entry per CDR3 protein. The table includes about 920,000 distinct CDR3 sequences, around 30% detected once. The source of the sample is a study of T cell repertoires in cytomegalovirus infection. The source of this sequence is a human donor in good health (CMV status not recorded). Some clones in this sample may be carry-over from other donors' samples. The specimen was cultured CD8+ T cells from PBMCs, collected from culture after CMV antigen stimulation. This chain connects TRBV7-3 to TRBJ2-2; D might be TRBD1 (7 bases). CDR3 nucleotide sequence: TGTGCCAGCAGCAATTATGCAGGGGGGCAAGTCGGGGAGCTGTTTTTT. Translating gives CASSNYAGGQVGELFF.